Listed below are T cell receptor beta chains from one sample, sequenced in a study of cytomegalovirus exposure and HLA in healthy donors. Clones were sequenced by immunoSEQ multiplex PCR, and TCRdb holds only the in-frame ones, with some missing. The sample has 150,000 to 200,000 clones, and its top ten clones hold 0.79%. Material for sequencing was PBMCs. The receptors come from a woman under 30 in good health and CMV-seropositive. The CDR3 runs from the conserved cysteine through the conserved F or W. D genes are given only for firm matches.

d_gene: TRBD1; v_gene: TRBV14; j_gene: TRBJ1-1; CDR3nt: TGTGCCAGCAGCCAAGCCCTGGACAGGAAGGCTTTCTTT; CDR3aa: CASSQALDRKAFF
d_gene: TRBD1; v_gene: TRBV18; j_gene: TRBJ2-1; CDR3nt: TGTGCCAGCTCACTGACAGGGTACAATGAGCAGTTCTTC; CDR3aa: CASSLTGYNEQFF
d_gene: TRBD2; v_gene: TRBV30; j_gene: TRBJ2-5; CDR3nt: TGTGCCTGGAGTGTGCGGGGGGGCCTCCAAAAAGAGACCCAGTACTTC; CDR3aa: CAWSVRGGLQKETQYF
d_gene: -; v_gene: TRBV19; j_gene: TRBJ2-7; CDR3nt: TGTGCCAGTAGTCCAGGGGCACTCGGACTGGGCGAGCAGTACTTC; CDR3aa: CASSPGALGLGEQYF
d_gene: TRBD1; v_gene: TRBV7-9; j_gene: TRBJ2-7; CDR3nt: TGTGCCAGCAGCTTCTTAGGTAACAGGGGCCGGCCCTACGAGCAGTACTTC; CDR3aa: CASSFLGNRGRPYEQYF
d_gene: -; v_gene: TRBV10-1; j_gene: TRBJ2-2; CDR3nt: TGCGCCAGCAGTCGAGCGGAAAACACCGGGGAGCTGTTTTTT; CDR3aa: CASSRAENTGELFF
d_gene: TRBD1; v_gene: TRBV7-9; j_gene: TRBJ2-2; CDR3nt: TGTGCCAGCAGCTTCAGCAGGGGGAATGCCGGGGAGCTGTTTTTT; CDR3aa: CASSFSRGNAGELFF
d_gene: TRBD1; v_gene: TRBV4-3; j_gene: TRBJ2-2; CDR3nt: TGCGCCAGCAGCCAAGATGGAAACCGGGACAGGGGACGCTGGGAGCTGTTTTTT; CDR3aa: CASSQDGNRDRGRWELFF
d_gene: -; v_gene: TRBV6-4; j_gene: TRBJ2-3; CDR3nt: TGTGCCAGCAGTGACAATTTAGAGGGGGGGGCCGATACGCAGTATTTT; CDR3aa: CASSDNLEGGADTQYF
d_gene: TRBD1; v_gene: TRBV5-1; j_gene: TRBJ1-1; CDR3nt: TGCGCCAGCAGCTTGGACAGGGGGGGAGGGGCTGAAGCTTTCTTT; CDR3aa: CASSLDRGGGAEAFF
d_gene: -; v_gene: TRBV6-5; j_gene: TRBJ1-6; CDR3nt: TGTGCCAGCAGTTACTCGTGGGACGGAGGGTCACCCCTCCACTTT; CDR3aa: CASSYSWDGGSPLHF
d_gene: -; v_gene: TRBV7-2; j_gene: TRBJ2-7; CDR3nt: TGTGCCAGCAGCTTAGAAGTAGTCTTCTACGAGCAGTACTTC; CDR3aa: CASSLEVVFYEQYF
d_gene: -; v_gene: TRBV10-3; j_gene: TRBJ2-1; CDR3nt: TGTGCCACCCAGCGGCTGACATCGGACAATGAGCAGTTCTTC; CDR3aa: CATQRLTSDNEQFF
d_gene: TRBD2; v_gene: TRBV11-3; j_gene: TRBJ2-7; CDR3nt: TGTGCCAGCAGCTCGGGACTAGCGGGAGACGAGCAGTACTTC; CDR3aa: CASSSGLAGDEQYF
d_gene: -; v_gene: TRBV5-6; j_gene: TRBJ2-3; CDR3nt: TGTGCCAGCAGTTCACTCAGCGGGCGGGGCACAGATACGCAGTATTTT; CDR3aa: CASSSLSGRGTDTQYF
d_gene: TRBD1; v_gene: TRBV28; j_gene: TRBJ2-2; CDR3nt: TGTGCCACCTGGACAGGGGGGACCGGGGAGCTGTTTTTT; CDR3aa: CATWTGGTGELFF
d_gene: TRBD1; v_gene: TRBV5-1; j_gene: TRBJ2-1; CDR3nt: TGCGCCACCACGACAGGGGGAGATGAGCAGTTCTTC; CDR3aa: CATTTGGDEQFF
d_gene: TRBD1; v_gene: TRBV29-1; j_gene: TRBJ2-7; CDR3nt: TGCAGCGTTCGGCAGGGGGCGTCCTACGAGCAGTACTTC; CDR3aa: CSVRQGASYEQYF
d_gene: TRBD1; v_gene: TRBV15; j_gene: TRBJ2-5; CDR3nt: TGTGCCACCAGCGGTGACAGGGTCCGAGAGACCCAGTACTTC; CDR3aa: CATSGDRVRETQYF
d_gene: -; v_gene: TRBV7-6; j_gene: TRBJ1-4; CDR3nt: TGTGCCAGCAGCTTAAAGAGGTTGGGTGAAAAACTGTTTTTT; CDR3aa: CASSLKRLGEKLFF
d_gene: -; v_gene: TRBV29-1; j_gene: TRBJ1-1; CDR3nt: TGCAGCGTTGAAGCCCAGTTGAACACTGAAGCTTTCTTT; CDR3aa: CSVEAQLNTEAFF
d_gene: TRBD2; v_gene: TRBV19; j_gene: TRBJ2-7; CDR3nt: TGTGCCAGTAGTCTGAGAGGGACTAGCGGGACTCAGTACTTC; CDR3aa: CASSLRGTSGTQYF
d_gene: TRBD1; v_gene: TRBV27; j_gene: TRBJ1-5; CDR3nt: TGTGCCAGCAGCCGCACGACAGGGTGGAGCAATCAGCCCCAGCATTTT; CDR3aa: CASSRTTGWSNQPQHF
d_gene: TRBD1; v_gene: TRBV6-5; j_gene: TRBJ2-1; CDR3nt: TGTGCCAGCAGTTACCTACCCGGGACAGGGTATGAGGAGCAGTTCTTC; CDR3aa: CASSYLPGTGYEEQFF
d_gene: -; v_gene: TRBV18; j_gene: TRBJ2-3; CDR3nt: TGTGCCAGCTCACCACTCGAACCTCGCGGGTCTCCCACAGATACGCAGTATTTT; CDR3aa: CASSPLEPRGSPTDTQYF
d_gene: -; v_gene: TRBV27; j_gene: TRBJ1-4; CDR3nt: TGTGCCAGCAGTCGCGCAGGGAATACTAATGAAAAACTGTTTTTT; CDR3aa: CASSRAGNTNEKLFF
d_gene: TRBD1; v_gene: TRBV10-3; j_gene: TRBJ1-5; CDR3nt: TGTGCCATCAGTTCGGGGACAGGGGCGGGTCAGCCCCAGCATTTT; CDR3aa: CAISSGTGAGQPQHF
d_gene: TRBD2; v_gene: TRBV4-3; j_gene: TRBJ2-1; CDR3nt: TGCGCCAGCAGCCAAGATCGACCTAGCGGGGGGGGTGAGCAGTTCTTC; CDR3aa: CASSQDRPSGGGEQFF
d_gene: -; v_gene: TRBV19; j_gene: TRBJ1-1; CDR3nt: TGTGCCAGTAGAGTCAGGGGACCCGCTGAAGCTTTCTTT; CDR3aa: CASRVRGPAEAFF
d_gene: TRBD1; v_gene: TRBV5-1; j_gene: TRBJ1-5; CDR3nt: TGCGCCAGCAGCTTGGGGACAGGAGGGGAACAGCCCCAGCATTTT; CDR3aa: CASSLGTGGEQPQHF
d_gene: TRBD2; v_gene: TRBV5-4; j_gene: TRBJ2-3; CDR3nt: TGTGCCAGCAGCTTGGCTAGCGGGGGGGCCTGGACAGATACGCAGTATTTT; CDR3aa: CASSLASGGAWTDTQYF
d_gene: -; v_gene: TRBV7-3; j_gene: TRBJ1-6; CDR3nt: TGTGCCAGCAGCTTACAGGCGCCGGGGAATTCACCCCTCCACTTT; CDR3aa: CASSLQAPGNSPLHF
d_gene: -; v_gene: TRBV5-4; j_gene: TRBJ2-7; CDR3nt: TGTGCCAGCAGCTCTCACGTCGGGAGCGTAGGAGAGCAGTACTTC; CDR3aa: CASSSHVGSVGEQYF
d_gene: -; v_gene: TRBV7-8; j_gene: TRBJ2-7; CDR3nt: TGTGCCAGCAGCTTAGCGCTAGCTGGGGAGCAGTACTTC; CDR3aa: CASSLALAGEQYF
d_gene: -; v_gene: TRBV7-2; j_gene: TRBJ1-5; CDR3nt: TGTGCCAGCAGCTTACGGTCAGGGGATCAGCCCCAGCATTTT; CDR3aa: CASSLRSGDQPQHF
d_gene: -; v_gene: TRBV2; j_gene: TRBJ2-5; CDR3nt: TGTGCCAGCAGTCTACTACTAGCAGGCCAAGAGACCCAGTACTTC; CDR3aa: CASSLLLAGQETQYF
d_gene: TRBD1; v_gene: TRBV29-1; j_gene: TRBJ1-1; CDR3nt: TGCAGCGTGGGGACAGGGAACACTGAAGCTTTCTTT; CDR3aa: CSVGTGNTEAFF
d_gene: -; v_gene: TRBV4-1; j_gene: TRBJ2-2; CDR3nt: TGCGCCAGCAGCCAAGAGTCCAGATCAACCGGGGAGCTGTTTTTT; CDR3aa: CASSQESRSTGELFF
d_gene: TRBD2; v_gene: TRBV11-2; j_gene: TRBJ2-1; CDR3nt: TGTGCCAGCAGCTTAGTTCCTCGGGAGGTGGGTGAGCAGTTCTTC; CDR3aa: CASSLVPREVGEQFF
d_gene: TRBD2; v_gene: TRBV7-8; j_gene: TRBJ2-1; CDR3nt: TGTGCCAGCAGACTAGCGGGAGCGTACAATGAGCAGTTCTTC; CDR3aa: CASRLAGAYNEQFF
d_gene: -; v_gene: TRBV18; j_gene: TRBJ2-7; CDR3nt: TGTGCCAGCTCACCACCCCCAAAAACCGCAGGCCTCTACGAGCAGTACTTC; CDR3aa: CASSPPPKTAGLYEQYF
d_gene: -; v_gene: TRBV6-5; j_gene: TRBJ2-3; CDR3nt: TGTGCCAGCAGTTACTCGGGACTGCGGGGCGCAGATACGCAGTATTTT; CDR3aa: CASSYSGLRGADTQYF
d_gene: -; v_gene: TRBV11-2; j_gene: TRBJ2-1; CDR3nt: TGTGCCAGCAGCTTAGAGGCATTCGATGAGCAGTTCTTC; CDR3aa: CASSLEAFDEQFF
d_gene: -; v_gene: TRBV15; j_gene: TRBJ2-1; CDR3nt: TGTGCCACCAGCAGAGTCCCCAGGGAGGGGGTCAATGAGCAGTTCTTC; CDR3aa: CATSRVPREGVNEQFF
d_gene: TRBD2; v_gene: TRBV19; j_gene: TRBJ2-1; CDR3nt: TGTGCCACTGAAACGGGACTAGCGGGGGATGAGCAGTTCTTC; CDR3aa: CATETGLAGDEQFF
d_gene: TRBD1; v_gene: TRBV6-4; j_gene: TRBJ1-5; CDR3nt: TGTGCCAGCAGTATCGACAGGGATCAGCCCCAGCATTTT; CDR3aa: CASSIDRDQPQHF
d_gene: -; v_gene: TRBV10-1; j_gene: TRBJ2-7; CDR3nt: TGCGCCAGCAGTGAACCCGACAGGACCTCCTACGAGCAGTACTTC; CDR3aa: CASSEPDRTSYEQYF
d_gene: TRBD2; v_gene: TRBV7-2; j_gene: TRBJ2-7; CDR3nt: TGTGCCAGCAGCCGAAGAGGACTAGCGGGGTCCTACGAGCAGTACTTC; CDR3aa: CASSRRGLAGSYEQYF
d_gene: -; v_gene: TRBV6-6; j_gene: TRBJ1-4; CDR3nt: TGTGCCAGCAGTTACCCAGGGGCAACTAATGAAAAACTGTTTTTT; CDR3aa: CASSYPGATNEKLFF
d_gene: TRBD1; v_gene: TRBV5-6; j_gene: TRBJ2-2; CDR3nt: TGTGCCAGCGGCCAGGGGGCTATCGACACCGGGGAGCTGTTTTTT; CDR3aa: CASGQGAIDTGELFF
d_gene: TRBD1; v_gene: TRBV7-2; j_gene: TRBJ2-7; CDR3nt: TGTGCCAGCAAATCCGGGACAGGGGCTTCCGAGCAGTACTTC; CDR3aa: CASKSGTGASEQYF
d_gene: TRBD2; v_gene: TRBV12-5; j_gene: TRBJ2-7; CDR3nt: TGTGCTAGTGGTTTGCTAAAGGGACTAAGGGACTACGAGCAGTACTTC; CDR3aa: CASGLLKGLRDYEQYF
d_gene: -; v_gene: TRBV10-2; j_gene: TRBJ1-3; CDR3nt: TGCGCCAGCAGTATGGGGAGCTCTGGAAACACCATATATTTT; CDR3aa: CASSMGSSGNTIYF
d_gene: TRBD2; v_gene: TRBV2; j_gene: TRBJ2-2; CDR3nt: TGTGCCAGCAGAGGGACTAGCGGGAGTAGGAACACCGGGGAGCTGTTTTTT; CDR3aa: CASRGTSGSRNTGELFF
d_gene: -; v_gene: TRBV15; j_gene: TRBJ1-6; CDR3nt: TGTGCCACCAGCAGAGATCCAGGGAATTCACCCCTCCACTTT; CDR3aa: CATSRDPGNSPLHF
d_gene: -; v_gene: TRBV11-3; j_gene: TRBJ1-2; CDR3nt: TGTGCCAGCAGCTTAATCGGGATCCATGGCTACACCTTC; CDR3aa: CASSLIGIHGYTF
d_gene: -; v_gene: TRBV7-3; j_gene: TRBJ1-3; CDR3nt: TGTGCCAGCAGCTTAGTGGGGGGGTCAGGAAACACCATATATTTT; CDR3aa: CASSLVGGSGNTIYF
d_gene: -; v_gene: TRBV29-1; j_gene: TRBJ1-3; CDR3nt: TGCAGCGTTGGACAGTCTGGAAACACCATATATTTT; CDR3aa: CSVGQSGNTIYF
d_gene: TRBD1; v_gene: TRBV4-2; j_gene: TRBJ2-1; CDR3nt: TGTGCCAGCAGCCAACCAGGGGGCTATGAGCAGTTCTTC; CDR3aa: CASSQPGGYEQFF
d_gene: TRBD1; v_gene: TRBV7-2; j_gene: TRBJ2-3; CDR3nt: TGTGCCAGCAGCTTGAACACCGGGACAGAAGTGCCGCAGTATTTT; CDR3aa: CASSLNTGTEVPQYF